This T cell receptor (beta chain) appears in the sequencing data of a study of blood T cell repertoires in COVID-19. Across the study: Researchers got acute and convalescent COVID-19 samples from the United States, Italy and Spain. From T cells, B-cell-depleted T cells, or PBMCs came the material, which was cDNA or gDNA.

Produced via immunoSEQ multiplex PCR; TCRdb's table is partial and in-frame only. In the table there are roughly 130,000 clones, about 80% of which are singletons. Germline CDR1 is LGHDT and CDR2 is YNNKEL (reference sequence). V lost 5 bases, J lost 3 bases, and 3 bases stayed unmatched. This CDR3 comprises 16 residues. Sequencing was performed on peripheral blood. This clonotype was obtained from an elderly woman with acute or convalescent COVID-19. The V gene is TRBV3-1 (or the pseudogene TRBV3-2), the J gene TRBJ2-3; 15 nucleotides match TRBD2. Here the CDR3 DNA reads TGTGCCAGCAGCGCCGGGACTAGCGGGAGGACAGATACGCAGTATTTT. Translation: CASSAGTSGRTDTQYF.